This TCR beta chain is drawn from a study of shared clonotypes between healthy human individuals. Study outcomes and limitations: Despite large depth, sorted-subset datasets appeared incompletely sequenced.

Selected positively for CCR7 and CD45RO-negative, naive CD8 cells excluded terminally differentiated effector memory CD45RA+ cells. Execution of the assay was at deep level. The protocol was immunoSEQ multiplex PCR, while the TCRdb copy is restricted to in-frame clones and leaves out a portion. The sample carries about 820,000 clones, about 92% recorded once. Of note for this clone: Its target is unknown.

V shed 3 bases and J 5 bases; nucleotides not matched to a gene: 12. The CDR3 has 15 residues. Germline V gene sequence: CDR1 SQVTM, CDR2 ANQGSEA. The sequence was collected from a man aged 25-45 years in good health. The specimen sequenced was naive CD8+ T cells sorted from blood. The chain carries TRBV29-1 and TRBJ2-5; TRBD2 matches 7 bases. CDR3 sequence: CSVEVAGTVGETQYF. As DNA, the CDR3 is TGCAGCGTTGAGGTAGCGGGCACGGTGGGGGAGACCCAGTACTTC.